This T cell receptor (beta chain) comes out of a study of cytomegalovirus exposure and HLA in healthy donors. The PCR ran on 60 Vbeta and 13 Jbeta primers. Generated by immunoSEQ multiplex PCR, the TCRdb table keeps only in-frame clones and is missing some. The sample includes about 200,000 clones, about 80% of them seen just once. Comment on this clone: Its cognate antigen is unknown.

Notes on the study in general: A link between a missense DCLRE1C variant and TCR beta V- and J-gene trimming emerged from a later analysis. Reportedly, HLA-A and HLA-B alleles of most subjects were accurately predicted from TCR beta. Among TCR beta chains, those listed as cytomegalovirus-associated numbered under 200. A later analysis reportedly found fewer N-insertions in an Asian-associated ancestry cluster than the roughly 680-donor mean.

Deletions cut 7 bases from V and 1 base from J, with 23 bases between. The CDR3 extends over 17 amino acids. The V gene's germline CDR1 is ENHRY and CDR2 SYGVKD. Sequencing was performed on PBMCs. The V and J genes are TRBV10-3 and TRBJ2-7, with D possibly matching TRBD2 (5 bases). The clonotype originates from a woman under 40 in good health and CMV-seropositive. The CDR3 DNA is TGTGCCATCAACCCCCGACCGTTCGGACGGGGATCCTACGAGCAGTACTTC. Residues: CAINPRPFGRGSYEQYF.